This T cell receptor (beta chain) was captured by sequencing in a study of identifying expanded T cells in peripheral blood. Findings and limits, study-wide: Over around two and four weeks, about 16.4 and 19 clones changed, versus roughly 1.2 between replicates. Variance in clone template counts between approximately two-week samples significantly increased with total template count across all healthy donors.

Concerning this clone itself: As yet, its antigen is unknown.

The CDR3 extends over 16 amino acids. V lost 1 base, J lost 2 bases, and 8 bases stayed unmatched. Germline CDR1 is SGHTA and CDR2 is FQGNSA. No infections or other immune events were documented during collection. Sequenced by immunoSEQ multiplex PCR; TCRdb stores in-frame clones only, minus some. The profile shows under 70,000 clones, 70% to 90% of them singletons. The clonotype was recovered from a person aged 18 to 70 in good health. The rearrangement links TRBV7-2 to TRBJ2-7, with 7 bases that match TRBD1. The specimen sequenced was blood. CDR3 bases: TGTGCCAGCAGCTTAGTTTCGACCGGGACAGCCTACGAGCAGTACTTC. As protein: CASSLVSTGTAYEQYF.